The 6 T cell receptor beta chains in this list originate from one sample, sequenced in a study of OX40 agonist ivuxolimab in advanced cancers. Some clones are missing from TCRdb's copy, which holds only in-frame ones; the method was immunoSEQ multiplex PCR. Among some 43,000 clones listed, 70% to 90% were seen once. The sequencing here drew on CD4+ or CD8+ T cells sorted from blood, taken in a trial of the OX40 agonist ivuxolimab. The receptors derive from an adult with an advanced solid tumor such as melanoma, head and neck, liver or kidney cancer.

The chain carries TRBV5-6 and TRBJ1-5; possible D gene TRBD1, 5 bases. The germline CDR1 and CDR2 sequences are SGHDT and YYEEEE. V lost 4 bases, J lost 2 bases, and 19 bases lay in between. This CDR3 is 17 amino acids long. The CDR3 is CASSPRTRGYGNQPQHF. CDR3 in DNA: TGTGCCAGCAGCCCAAGAACCCGGGGCTATGGCAATCAGCCCCAGCATTTT.

In this sample, this clone turned up a few times. For the CDR3, the DNA is TGTGCCAGCAGCTTTGTTCGGGCCAGAACACCCTGGAATGAGCAGTTCTTC. It yields the protein CASSFVRARTPWNEQFF. The chain is built from TRBV7-8 and TRBJ2-1, with unresolved D. The CDR3 covers 17 residues. Per the germline V gene, CDR1 is SGHVS and CDR2 is FQNEAQ. V was pared by 3 bases and J by 7 bases, with 22 bases between. Looking up the rest from reference TRBV7-8 and TRBJ2-1 gives the full variable domain: GAGVSQSPRYKVAKRGQDVALRCDPISGHVSLFWYQQALGQGPEFLTYFQNEAQLDKSGLPSDRFFAERPEGSVSTLKIQRTQQEDSAVYLCASSFVRARTPWNEQFFGPGTRLTVL.

This chain joins TRBV5-1 and TRBJ1-2, with 8 bases aligning to TRBD1. Germline lookup yields CDR1 SGHRS and CDR2 YFSETQ. The junction had 9 bases not matched to a gene; V was cut back by 6 bases and J by 2 bases. This CDR3 contains 15 residues. The CDR3 bases are TGCGCCAGCACTCAAGGGGACAGGCCAAACTATGGCTACACCTTC. This codes for CASTQGDRPNYGYTF.

This chain links TRBV19 with TRBJ2-3; 7 bases map to TRBD2. CDR3 length: 13 residues. V trimming: 10 bases; J trimming: 4 bases; junction bases outside the gene matches: 8. Germline V gives CDR1 LNHDA, CDR2 SQIVND (reference sequence). CDR3 bases: TGTGCCACATGGGAGGGGCTGGCAGATACGCAGTATTTT. This encodes CATWEGLADTQYF.

The chain has TRBV6-1 and TRBJ2-3, with D maybe TRBD2 (6 bases). The CDR3 runs 12 residues. Deletions cut 7 bases from V and 4 bases from J, with 9 bases between. Germline V lookup: CDR1 MNHNS, CDR2 SASEGT. In nucleotides, the CDR3 is TGTGCCAGCAAGGAGGGAGCAGATACGCAGTATTTT. This encodes CASKEGADTQYF.

In its sample, this clone was seen a few times. The V call is TRBV28, the J call TRBJ2-7; no clear D. Germline CDR1 and CDR2: MDHEN and SYDVKM. The CDR3 sequence is 11 residues long. Trimming shortened V by 10 bases and J by 0 bases, and 7 bases separated the two germline ends. The CDR3 DNA sequence: TGTGCCACCACGAACTCCTACGAGCAGTACTTC. This translates into CATTNSYEQYF.